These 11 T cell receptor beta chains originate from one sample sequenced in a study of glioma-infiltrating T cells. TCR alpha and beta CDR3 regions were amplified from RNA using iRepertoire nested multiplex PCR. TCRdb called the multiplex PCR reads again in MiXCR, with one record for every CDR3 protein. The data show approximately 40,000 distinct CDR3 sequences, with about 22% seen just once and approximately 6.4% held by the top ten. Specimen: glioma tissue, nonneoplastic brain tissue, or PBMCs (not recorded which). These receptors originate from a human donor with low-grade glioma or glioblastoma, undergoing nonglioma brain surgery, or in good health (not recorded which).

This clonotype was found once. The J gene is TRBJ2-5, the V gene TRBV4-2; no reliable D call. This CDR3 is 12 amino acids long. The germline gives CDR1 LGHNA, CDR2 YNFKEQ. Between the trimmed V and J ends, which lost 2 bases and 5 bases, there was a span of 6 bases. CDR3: CASSQTQETQYF. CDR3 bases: TGTGCCAGCAGCCAAACCCAGGAGACCCAGTACTTC.

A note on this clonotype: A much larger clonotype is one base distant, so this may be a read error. DNA of the CDR3: TGTGCCGGCCGAAATCCTGAAGAGACCCAGTACTTC. Translating gives CAGRNPEETQYF. The V and J genes are TRBV7-9 and TRBJ2-5; D is unclear. Germline values: CDR1 SEHNR, CDR2 FQNEAQ (reference sequence). Trimming removed 11 bases from V and 3 bases from J, with 13 bases in between. The CDR3 totals 12 residues.

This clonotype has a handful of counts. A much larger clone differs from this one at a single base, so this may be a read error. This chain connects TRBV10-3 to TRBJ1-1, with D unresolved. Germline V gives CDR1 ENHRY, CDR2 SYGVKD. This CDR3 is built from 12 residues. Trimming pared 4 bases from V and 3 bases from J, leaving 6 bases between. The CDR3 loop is CAISGLDTEAFF. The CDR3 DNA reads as TGTGCCATCAGTGGGCTGGACACTGAAGCTTTCTTT.

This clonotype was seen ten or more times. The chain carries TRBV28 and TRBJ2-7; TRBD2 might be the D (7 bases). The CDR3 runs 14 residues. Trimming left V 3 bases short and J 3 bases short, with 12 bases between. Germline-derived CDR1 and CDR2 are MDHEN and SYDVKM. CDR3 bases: TGTGCCAGCAGTTTGGGGGGGGCAATCTACGAGCAGTACTTC. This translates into CASSLGGAIYEQYF.

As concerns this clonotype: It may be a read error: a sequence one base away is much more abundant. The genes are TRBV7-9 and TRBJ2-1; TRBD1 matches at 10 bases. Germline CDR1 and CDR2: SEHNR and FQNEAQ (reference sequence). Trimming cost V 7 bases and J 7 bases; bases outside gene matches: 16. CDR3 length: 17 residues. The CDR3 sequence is CASISVWGQGTGNEQFF. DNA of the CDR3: TGTGCCAGCATCTCAGTGTGGGGACAGGGGACGGGGAATGAGCAGTTCTTC. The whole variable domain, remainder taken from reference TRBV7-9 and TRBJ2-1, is DTGVSQNPRHKITKRGQNVTFRCDPISEHNRLYWYRQTLGQGPEFLTYFQNEAQLEKSRLLSDRFSAERPKGSFSTLEIQRTEQGDSAMYLCASISVWGQGTGNEQFFGPGTRLTVL.

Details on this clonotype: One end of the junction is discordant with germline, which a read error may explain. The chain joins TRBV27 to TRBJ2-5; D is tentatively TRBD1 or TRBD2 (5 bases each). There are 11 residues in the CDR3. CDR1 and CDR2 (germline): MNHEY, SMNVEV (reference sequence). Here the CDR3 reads CARSGGATQYF. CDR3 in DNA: TGTGCCCGCAGTGGGGGAGCGACCCAGTACTTC.

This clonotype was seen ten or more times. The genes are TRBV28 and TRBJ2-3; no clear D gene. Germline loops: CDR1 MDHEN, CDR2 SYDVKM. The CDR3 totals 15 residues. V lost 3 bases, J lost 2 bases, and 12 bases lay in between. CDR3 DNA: TGTGCCAGCAGTTTGTATTACGGGTCCACAGATACGCAGTATTTT. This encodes CASSLYYGSTDTQYF.

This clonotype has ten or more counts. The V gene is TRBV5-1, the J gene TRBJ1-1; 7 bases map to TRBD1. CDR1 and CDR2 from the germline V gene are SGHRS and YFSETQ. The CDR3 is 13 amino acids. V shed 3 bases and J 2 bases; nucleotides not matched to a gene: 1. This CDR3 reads CASSWDRNTEAFF. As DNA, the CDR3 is TGCGCCAGCAGCTGGGACAGAAACACTGAAGCTTTCTTT.

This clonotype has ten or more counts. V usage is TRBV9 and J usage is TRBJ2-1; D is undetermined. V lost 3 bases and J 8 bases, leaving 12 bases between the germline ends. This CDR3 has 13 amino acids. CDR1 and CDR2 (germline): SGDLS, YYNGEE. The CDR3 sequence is CASSGAPGYEQFF. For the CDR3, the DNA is TGTGCCAGCAGCGGGGCTCCGGGCTATGAGCAGTTCTTC. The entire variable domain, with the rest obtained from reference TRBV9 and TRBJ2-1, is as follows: DSGVTQTPKHLITATGQRVTLRCSPRSGDLSVYWYQQSLDQGLQFLIQYYNGEERAKGNILERFSAQQFPDLHSELNLSSLELGDSALYFCASSGAPGYEQFFGPGTRLTVL.

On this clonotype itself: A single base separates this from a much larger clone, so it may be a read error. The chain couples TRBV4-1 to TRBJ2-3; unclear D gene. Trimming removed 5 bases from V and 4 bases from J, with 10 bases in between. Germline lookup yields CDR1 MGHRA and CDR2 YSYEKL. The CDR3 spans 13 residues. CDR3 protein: CASSYDPADTQYF. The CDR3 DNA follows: TGCGCCAGCAGCTACGACCCAGCAGATACGCAGTATTTT.

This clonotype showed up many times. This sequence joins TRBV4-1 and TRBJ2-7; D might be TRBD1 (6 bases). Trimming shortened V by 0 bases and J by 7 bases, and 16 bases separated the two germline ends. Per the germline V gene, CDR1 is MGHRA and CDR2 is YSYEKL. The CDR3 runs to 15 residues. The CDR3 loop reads CASSQDLGASREQYV. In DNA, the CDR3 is TGCGCCAGCAGCCAAGATCTGGGGGCCTCAAGGGAGCAGTACGTC.